This TCR beta chain was captured in a study of blood T cell repertoires in COVID-19. Study summary: Italy, Spain and the United States were the sources of the convalescent and acute COVID-19 samples. Sample material is recorded as cDNA or gDNA derived from T cells, B-cell-depleted T cells, or PBMCs.

This clone showed up just once. The CDR3 runs to 11 residues. V was pared by 2 bases and J by 4 bases, with 6 bases between. Germline V gives CDR1 DFQATT, CDR2 SNEGSKA (reference sequence). Authors' analysis steps: Amplifying reference gene primers gave estimates of nucleated cell counts. TCRdb's copy holds only in-frame clones and misses some; the assay was immunoSEQ multiplex PCR. V, J and clone size are taken as reported in that table, and D and trimming were inferred from the DNA itself. The table shows roughly 140,000 clones, with around 80% occurring only once. Sample: peripheral blood. The J gene is TRBJ2-7, the V gene TRBV20-1, with D possibly TRBD2 on 6 matching bases. The TCR sequence derives from a woman aged 55-70 years with acute or convalescent COVID-19. The CDR3 loop reads CSARREYEQYF. In DNA, the CDR3 is TGCAGTGCTAGACGGGAGTACGAGCAGTACTTC.